This T cell receptor beta chain was obtained from a study of human T cells and chemical hapten exposure. General observations from the study: Donors were affected by alopecia, so their immune reaction might vary from that of healthy individuals. Relative to control repertoires, expanded TCRs gave rise to significantly more large CDR3 similarity clusters.

Each CDR3 protein gets one entry after TCRdb re-called the RACE reads with MiXCR. This table has some 110,000 distinct CDR3 sequences, more than 10% appearing once. CDR1 is SGHAT, CDR2 FQNNGV, per germline. The CDR3 length is 16 residues. Trimming stripped 4 bases from V and 1 base from J, with 16 bases between. The table lists this clonotype with a few counts. As yet, its antigen is unknown. Sample time point: pre-sensitization, week 0. Noted treatment: therapeutic diphenylcyclopropenone sensitization with weekly scalp DPC. The gene calls are TRBV11-2 and TRBJ1-1; D possibly corresponds to TRBD1 (5 bases). Source: whole blood, taken in connection with sensitization to the hapten diphenylcyclopropenone (DPC). This sequence was found in a woman in her forties or fifties with alopecia areata. Some clones in this sample may be carry-over from other donors' samples. In DNA form, the CDR3 reads TGTGCCAGCAGCTCCCGAGCGGACATAGCGAACACTGAAGCTTTCTTT. This codes for CASSSRADIANTEAFF. The complete variable domain, with remaining parts taken from reference TRBV11-2 and TRBJ1-1, reads EAGVAQSPRYKIIEKRQSVAFWCNPISGHATLYWYQQILGQGPKLLIQFQNNGVVDDSQLPKDRFSAERLKGVDSTLKIQPAKLEDSAVYLCASSSRADIANTEAFFGQGTRLTVV.